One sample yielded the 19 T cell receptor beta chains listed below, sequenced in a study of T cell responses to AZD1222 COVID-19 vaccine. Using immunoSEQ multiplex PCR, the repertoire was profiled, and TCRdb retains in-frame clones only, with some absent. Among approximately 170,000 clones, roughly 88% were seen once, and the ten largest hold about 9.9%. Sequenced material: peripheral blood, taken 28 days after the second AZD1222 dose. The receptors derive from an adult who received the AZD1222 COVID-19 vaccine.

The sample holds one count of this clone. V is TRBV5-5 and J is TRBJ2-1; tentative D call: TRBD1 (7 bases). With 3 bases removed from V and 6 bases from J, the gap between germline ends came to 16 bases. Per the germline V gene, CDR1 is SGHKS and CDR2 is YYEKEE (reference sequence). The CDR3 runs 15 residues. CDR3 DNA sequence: TGTGCCAGCAGCTCGGACAGGAGGGGCTTCAATGAGCAGTTCTTC. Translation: CASSSDRRGFNEQFF.

The CDR3, as DNA: TGTGCCAGCAGCTTAGATTCCGGGGTCGGAAACACCATATATTTT. As protein: CASSLDSGVGNTIYF. The J gene is TRBJ1-3, the V gene TRBV11-3; D not certain. V lost 0 bases and J 4 bases, leaving 10 bases between the germline ends. The germline gives CDR1 SGHNT, CDR2 YENEEA. CDR3 length: 15 residues.

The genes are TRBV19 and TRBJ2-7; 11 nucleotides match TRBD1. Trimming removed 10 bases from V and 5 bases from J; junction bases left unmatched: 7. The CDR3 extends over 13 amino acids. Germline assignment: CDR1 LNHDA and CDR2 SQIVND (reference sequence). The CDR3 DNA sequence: TGTGCCACTAAGGACAGGGGGCGCGACGAGCAGTACTTC. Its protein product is CATKDRGRDEQYF. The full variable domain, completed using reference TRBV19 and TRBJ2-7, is DGGITQSPKYLFRKEGQNVTLSCEQNLNHDAMYWYRQDPGQGLRLIYYSQIVNDFQKGDIAEGYSVSREKKESFPLTVTSAQKNPTAFYLCATKDRGRDEQYFGPGTRLTVT.

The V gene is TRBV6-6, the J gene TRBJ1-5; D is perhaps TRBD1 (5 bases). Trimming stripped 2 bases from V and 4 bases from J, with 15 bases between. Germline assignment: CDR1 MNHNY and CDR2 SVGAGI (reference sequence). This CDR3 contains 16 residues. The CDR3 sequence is CASSYMLDSPNQPQHF. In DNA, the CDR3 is TGTGCCAGCAGTTACATGTTAGACAGCCCAAATCAGCCCCAGCATTTT.

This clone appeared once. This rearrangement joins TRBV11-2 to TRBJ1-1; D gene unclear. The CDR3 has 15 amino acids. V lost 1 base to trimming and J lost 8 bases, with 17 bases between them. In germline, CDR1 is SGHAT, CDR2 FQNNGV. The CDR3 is CASSLVPGDPREAFF. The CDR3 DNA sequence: TGTGCCAGCAGCTTAGTTCCAGGCGACCCGAGGGAAGCTTTCTTT.

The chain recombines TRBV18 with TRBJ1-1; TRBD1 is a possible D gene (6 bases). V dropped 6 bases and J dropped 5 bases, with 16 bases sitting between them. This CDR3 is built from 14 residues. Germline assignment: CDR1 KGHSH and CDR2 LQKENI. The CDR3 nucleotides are TGTGCCAGCTCTACCACGGGGGCGAGGACTGAAGCTTTCTTT. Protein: CASSTTGARTEAFF. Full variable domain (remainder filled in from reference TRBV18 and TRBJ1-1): NAGVMQNPRHLVRRRGQEARLRCSPMKGHSHVYWYRQLPEEGLKFMVYLQKENIIDESGMPKERFSAEFPKEGPSILRIQQVVRGDSAAYFCASSTTGARTEAFFGQGTRLTVV.

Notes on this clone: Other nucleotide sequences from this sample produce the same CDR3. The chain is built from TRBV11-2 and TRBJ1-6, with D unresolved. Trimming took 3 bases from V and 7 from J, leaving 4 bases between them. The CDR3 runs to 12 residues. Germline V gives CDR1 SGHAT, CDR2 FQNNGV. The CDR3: CASSFRNSPLHF. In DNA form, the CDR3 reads TGTGCCAGCAGCTTTCGGAATTCACCCCTCCACTTT.

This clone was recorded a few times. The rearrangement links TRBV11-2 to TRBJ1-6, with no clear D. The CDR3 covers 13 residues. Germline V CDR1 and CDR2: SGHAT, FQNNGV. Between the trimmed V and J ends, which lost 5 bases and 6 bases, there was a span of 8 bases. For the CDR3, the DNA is TGTGCCAGCAGCCTCTCGATTAATTCACCCCTCCACTTT. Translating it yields CASSLSINSPLHF. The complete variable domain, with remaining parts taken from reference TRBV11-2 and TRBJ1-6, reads EAGVAQSPRYKIIEKRQSVAFWCNPISGHATLYWYQQILGQGPKLLIQFQNNGVVDDSQLPKDRFSAERLKGVDSTLKIQPAKLEDSAVYLCASSLSINSPLHFGNGTRLTVT.

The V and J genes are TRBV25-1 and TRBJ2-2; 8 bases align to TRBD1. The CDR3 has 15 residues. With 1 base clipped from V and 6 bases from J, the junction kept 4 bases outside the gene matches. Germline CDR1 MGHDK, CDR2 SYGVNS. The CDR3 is CASSEFGQGPGELFF. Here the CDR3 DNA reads TGTGCCAGCAGTGAATTCGGACAGGGTCCCGGGGAGCTGTTTTTT.

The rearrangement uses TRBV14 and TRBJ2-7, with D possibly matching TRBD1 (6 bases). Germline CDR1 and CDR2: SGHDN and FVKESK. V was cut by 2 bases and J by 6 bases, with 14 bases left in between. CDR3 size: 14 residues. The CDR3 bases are TGTGCCAGCAGCCAAAGCTTAACAGGGTTCGAGCAGTACTTC. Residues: CASSQSLTGFEQYF.

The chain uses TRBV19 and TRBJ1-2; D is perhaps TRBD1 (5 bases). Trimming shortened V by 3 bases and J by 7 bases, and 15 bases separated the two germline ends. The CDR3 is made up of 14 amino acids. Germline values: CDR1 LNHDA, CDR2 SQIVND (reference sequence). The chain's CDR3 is CASSIKGPSAGYTF. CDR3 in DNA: TGTGCCAGTAGTATTAAGGGGCCGTCGGCTGGCTACACCTTC.

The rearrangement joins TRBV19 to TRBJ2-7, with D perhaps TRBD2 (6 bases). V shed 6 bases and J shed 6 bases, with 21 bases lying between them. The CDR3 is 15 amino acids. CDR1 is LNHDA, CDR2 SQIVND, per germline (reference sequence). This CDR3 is CASRGEPGEWSEQYF. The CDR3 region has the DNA TGTGCCAGTAGGGGAGAACCGGGGGAGTGGTCCGAGCAGTACTTC.

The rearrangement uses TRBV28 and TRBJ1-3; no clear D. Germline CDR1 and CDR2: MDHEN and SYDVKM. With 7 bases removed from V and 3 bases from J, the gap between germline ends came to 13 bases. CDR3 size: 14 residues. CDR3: CASIEARSGNTIYF. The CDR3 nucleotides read TGTGCCAGCATAGAGGCGCGGAGTGGAAACACCATATATTTT.

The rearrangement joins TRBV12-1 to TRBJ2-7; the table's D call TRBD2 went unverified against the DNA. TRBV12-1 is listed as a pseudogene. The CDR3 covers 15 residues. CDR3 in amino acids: CASSSSEGGQYEQYF. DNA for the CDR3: TGTGCCAGCAGCTCGAGCGAGGGGGGGCAATACGAGCAGTACTTC.

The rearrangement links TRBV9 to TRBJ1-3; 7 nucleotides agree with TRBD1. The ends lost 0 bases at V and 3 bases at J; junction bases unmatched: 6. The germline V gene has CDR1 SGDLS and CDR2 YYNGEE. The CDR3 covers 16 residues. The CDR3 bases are TGTGCCAGCAGCGTAGGGGGGGACAGCCTTGGAAACACCATATATTTT. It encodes CASSVGGDSLGNTIYF.

DNA of the CDR3: TGTGCCAGCAGCCCGACCTTTAAATGGACAGCGAACACCGGGGAGCTGTTTTTT. Protein sequence: CASSPTFKWTANTGELFF. This rearrangement joins TRBV7-6 to TRBJ2-2; possibly TRBD1 for D (6 bases). The germline CDR1 and CDR2 sequences are SGHVS and FNYEAQ. The length of the CDR3 is 18 residues. With 5 bases removed from V and 0 bases from J, the gap between germline ends came to 19 bases.

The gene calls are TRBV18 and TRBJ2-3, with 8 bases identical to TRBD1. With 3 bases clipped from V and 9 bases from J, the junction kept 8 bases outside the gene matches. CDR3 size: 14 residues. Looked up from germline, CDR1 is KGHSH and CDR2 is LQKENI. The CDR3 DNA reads TGTGCCAGCTCACCGGGACAGGCTGCCCCCACGCAGTATTTT. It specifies CASSPGQAAPTQYF.

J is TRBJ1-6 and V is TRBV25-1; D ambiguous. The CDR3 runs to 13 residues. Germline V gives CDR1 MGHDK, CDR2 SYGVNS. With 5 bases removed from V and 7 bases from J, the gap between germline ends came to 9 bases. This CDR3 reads CASSRYGNSPLHF. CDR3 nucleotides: TGTGCCAGCAGTAGGTACGGGAATTCACCCCTCCACTTT.

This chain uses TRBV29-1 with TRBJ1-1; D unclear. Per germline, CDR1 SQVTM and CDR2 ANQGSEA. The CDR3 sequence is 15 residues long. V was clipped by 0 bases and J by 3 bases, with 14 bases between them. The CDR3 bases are TGCAGCGTTGAAGATTTGAGCAGGCCTGACACTGAAGCTTTCTTT. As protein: CSVEDLSRPDTEAFF.